Presented here are 4 T cell receptor beta chains from one specimen sequenced in a study of blood T cell repertoires in COVID-19. The assay was immunoSEQ multiplex PCR, and TCRdb's table has in-frame clones only and misses some. The sample records around 300,000 clones, around 92% being singletons. The material sequenced was PBMCs or T cells enriched from blood (not recorded which). The source of these receptors is a woman aged 30 to 39 who had recovered from COVID-19.

This chain links TRBV5-4 with TRBJ2-1; 12 bases match TRBD2. CDR1 and CDR2 (germline): SGHNT, YYREEE (reference sequence). The junction had 7 bases not matched to a gene; V was cut back by 3 bases and J by 3 bases. This CDR3 is built from 17 residues. The CDR3 protein is CASSYGLAGTNYNEQFF. In DNA form, the CDR3 reads TGTGCCAGCAGCTACGGACTAGCGGGAACCAACTACAATGAGCAGTTCTTC.

The chain carries TRBV7-9 and TRBJ1-5; D is uncertain. V was shortened by 4 bases and J by 5 bases, with 9 bases between the two germline ends. The CDR3 runs to 13 residues. Germline loops: CDR1 SEHNR, CDR2 FQNEAQ (reference sequence). In DNA form, the CDR3 reads TGTGCCAGCAGCTACGAGGAGTATCAGCCCCAGCATTTT. Translated: CASSYEEYQPQHF.

The CDR3 protein is CASSQETAETQYF. In nucleotides, the CDR3 is TGTGCCAGCAGCCAAGAAACAGCAGAGACCCAGTACTTC. The rearrangement links TRBV3-1 (or the pseudogene TRBV3-2) to TRBJ2-5; no definite D call. V was clipped by 0 bases and J by 4 bases, with 6 bases between them. CDR1 is LGHDT and CDR2 is YNNKEL in the germline V gene (reference sequence). The CDR3 covers 13 residues.

The V and J genes are TRBV19 and TRBJ1-2, with D maybe TRBD1 (6 bases). The CDR3 is 17 residues long. Germline assignment: CDR1 LNHDA and CDR2 SQIVND (reference sequence). Trimming pared 3 bases from V and 1 base from J, leaving 18 bases between. The CDR3 region is CASSMGHGQSYNYGYTF. As DNA, the CDR3 is TGTGCCAGTAGTATGGGGCACGGACAGTCATATAACTATGGCTACACCTTC.